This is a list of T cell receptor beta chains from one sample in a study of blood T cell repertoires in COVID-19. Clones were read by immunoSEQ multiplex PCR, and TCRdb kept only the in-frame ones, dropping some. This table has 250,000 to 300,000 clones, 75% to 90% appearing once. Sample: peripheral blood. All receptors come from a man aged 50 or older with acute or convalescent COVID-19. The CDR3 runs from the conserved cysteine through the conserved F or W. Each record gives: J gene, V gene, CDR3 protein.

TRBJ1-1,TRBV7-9,CASSLVAVDTEAFF
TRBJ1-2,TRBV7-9,CASSSGPLGYGYTF
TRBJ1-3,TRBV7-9,CASSLGQGVDTIYF
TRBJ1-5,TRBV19,CASSIERGLYSNQPQHF
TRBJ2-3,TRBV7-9,CASSWPLGTGGGTDTQYF
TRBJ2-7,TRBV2,CASSEKRARPYF
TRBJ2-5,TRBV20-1,CSASRTSGQETQYF
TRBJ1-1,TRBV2,CASSGEMNTEAFF
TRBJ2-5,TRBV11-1,CASSLAPGQGKETQYF
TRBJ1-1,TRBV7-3,CASSPNRELGTEAFF
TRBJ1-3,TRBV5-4,CASSIVGGRGGNTIYF
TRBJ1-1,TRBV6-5,CASSYTGITHTEAFF
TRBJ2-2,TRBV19,CASSRGAPGELFF
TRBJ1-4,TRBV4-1,CASSQVGGTENEKLFF